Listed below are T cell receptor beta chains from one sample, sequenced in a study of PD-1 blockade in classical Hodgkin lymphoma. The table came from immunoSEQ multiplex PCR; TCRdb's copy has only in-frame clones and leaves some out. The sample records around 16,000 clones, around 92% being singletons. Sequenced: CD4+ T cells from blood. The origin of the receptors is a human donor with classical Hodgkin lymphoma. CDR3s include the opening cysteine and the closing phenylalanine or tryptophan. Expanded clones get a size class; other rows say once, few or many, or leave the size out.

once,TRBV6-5,CASSYSGGTEAFF
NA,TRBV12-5,CASGLVLGTGGLDTQYF
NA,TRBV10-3,CAIQQGTDQPQHF
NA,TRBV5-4,CASRSRQGTIETQYF
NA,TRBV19,CASSIGGDEQFF
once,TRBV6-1,CASGVGGRTEAFF
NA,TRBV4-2,CASSQEGGLRGIYHEQYF
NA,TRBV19,CASRVNGVRSGNTIYF
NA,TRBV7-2,CASSQGGGVYETQYF
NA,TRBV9,CASSAPGGAGNTIYF